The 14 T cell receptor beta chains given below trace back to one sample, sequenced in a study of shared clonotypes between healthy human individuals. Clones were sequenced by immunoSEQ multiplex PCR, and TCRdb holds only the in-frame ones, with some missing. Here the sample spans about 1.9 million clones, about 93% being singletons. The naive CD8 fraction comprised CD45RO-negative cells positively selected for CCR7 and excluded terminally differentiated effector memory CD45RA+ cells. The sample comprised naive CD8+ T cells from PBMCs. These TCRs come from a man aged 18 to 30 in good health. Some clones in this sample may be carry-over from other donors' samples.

In DNA form, the CDR3 reads TGTGCCAGCAGCCCAGAGGGGCTAGCTAATGAAAAACTGTTTTTT. Its translation is CASSPEGLANEKLFF. The V gene is TRBV9, the J gene TRBJ1-4; a possible D gene is TRBD1 (5 bases). V was pared by 4 bases and J by 3 bases, with 13 bases between. The germline gives CDR1 SGDLS, CDR2 YYNGEE. The CDR3 has 15 amino acids.

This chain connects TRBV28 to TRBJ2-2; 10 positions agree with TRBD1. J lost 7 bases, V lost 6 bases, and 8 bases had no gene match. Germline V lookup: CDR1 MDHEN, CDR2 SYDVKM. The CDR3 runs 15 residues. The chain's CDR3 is CASRPTGTGDGELFF. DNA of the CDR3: TGTGCCAGCAGACCTACCGGGACAGGGGACGGGGAGCTGTTTTTT.

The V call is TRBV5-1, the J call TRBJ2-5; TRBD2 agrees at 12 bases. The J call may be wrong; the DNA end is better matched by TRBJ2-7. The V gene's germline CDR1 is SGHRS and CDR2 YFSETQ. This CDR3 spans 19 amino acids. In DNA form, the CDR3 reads TGCGCCAGCAGCTGGTCGAAGGACTCTAGCGGGAGGGATTCCTACGAGCAGTACTTC. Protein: CASSWSKDSSGRDSYEQYF.

The CDR3 spells CASSVSSADDYGYTF. CDR3 in DNA: TGTGCCAGCAGCGTCAGCTCGGCGGATGACTATGGCTACACCTTC. The chain employs TRBV9 and TRBJ1-2; no firm D call. This CDR3 has 15 residues. CDR1 is SGDLS and CDR2 is YYNGEE in the germline V gene. The ends were cut back, 2 bases at V and 3 bases at J, with 14 bases in the middle.

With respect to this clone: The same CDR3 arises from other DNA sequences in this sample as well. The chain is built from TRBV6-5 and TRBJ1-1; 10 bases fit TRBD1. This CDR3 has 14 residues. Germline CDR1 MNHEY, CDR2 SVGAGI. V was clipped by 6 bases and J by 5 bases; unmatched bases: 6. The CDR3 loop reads CASSPRDRGTEAFF. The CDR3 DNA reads TGTGCCAGCAGCCCCCGGGACAGGGGAACTGAAGCTTTCTTT.

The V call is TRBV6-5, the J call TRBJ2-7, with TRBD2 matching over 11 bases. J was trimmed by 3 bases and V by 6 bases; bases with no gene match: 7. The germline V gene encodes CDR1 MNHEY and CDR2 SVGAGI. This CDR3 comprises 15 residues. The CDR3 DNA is TGTGCCAGCAGGCCGGGGACTAGCGGCTACTACGAGCAGTACTTC. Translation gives CASRPGTSGYYEQYF.

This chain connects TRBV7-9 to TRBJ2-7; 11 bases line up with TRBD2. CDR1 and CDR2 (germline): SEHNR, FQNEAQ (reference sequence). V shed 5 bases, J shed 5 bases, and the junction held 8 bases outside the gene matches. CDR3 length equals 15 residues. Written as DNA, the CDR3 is TGTGCCAGCAGCACTACTAGCGGGAGCCCCCACGAGCAGTACTTC. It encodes CASSTTSGSPHEQYF.

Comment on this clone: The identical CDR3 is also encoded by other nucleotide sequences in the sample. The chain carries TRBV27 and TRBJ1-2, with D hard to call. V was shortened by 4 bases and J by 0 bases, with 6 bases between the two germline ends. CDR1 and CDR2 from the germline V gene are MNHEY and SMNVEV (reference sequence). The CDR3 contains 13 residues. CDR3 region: CASSSGTNYGYTF. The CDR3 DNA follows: TGTGCCAGCAGTTCGGGGACTAACTATGGCTACACCTTC.

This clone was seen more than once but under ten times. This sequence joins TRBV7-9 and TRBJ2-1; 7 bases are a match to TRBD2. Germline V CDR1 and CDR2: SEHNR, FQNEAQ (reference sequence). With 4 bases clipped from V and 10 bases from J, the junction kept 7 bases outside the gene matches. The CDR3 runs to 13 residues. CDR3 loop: CASSSGLVWEQFF. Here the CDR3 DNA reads TGTGCCAGCAGCTCCGGACTAGTCTGGGAGCAGTTCTTC.

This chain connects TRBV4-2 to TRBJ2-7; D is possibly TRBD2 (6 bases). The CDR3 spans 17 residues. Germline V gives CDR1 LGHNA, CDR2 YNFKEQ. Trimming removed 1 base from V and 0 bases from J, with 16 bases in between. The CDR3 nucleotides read TGTGCCAGCAGCCAAGCCCCGGGAGCCGCAATCTCCTACGAGCAGTACTTC. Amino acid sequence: CASSQAPGAAISYEQYF.

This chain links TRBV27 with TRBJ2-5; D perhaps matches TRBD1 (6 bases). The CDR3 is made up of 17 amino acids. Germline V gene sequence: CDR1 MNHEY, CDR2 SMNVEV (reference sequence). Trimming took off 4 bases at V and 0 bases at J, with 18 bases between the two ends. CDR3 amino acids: CASSSPEQGANQETQYF. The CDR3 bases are TGTGCCAGCAGTTCGCCCGAACAGGGAGCTAACCAAGAGACCCAGTACTTC.

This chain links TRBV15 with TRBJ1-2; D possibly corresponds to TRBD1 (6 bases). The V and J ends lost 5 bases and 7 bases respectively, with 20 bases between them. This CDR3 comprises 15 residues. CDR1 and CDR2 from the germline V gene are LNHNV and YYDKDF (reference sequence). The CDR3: CATSPKTQGHLGYTF. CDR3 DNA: TGTGCCACCAGCCCTAAGACACAGGGCCACCTTGGCTACACCTTC.

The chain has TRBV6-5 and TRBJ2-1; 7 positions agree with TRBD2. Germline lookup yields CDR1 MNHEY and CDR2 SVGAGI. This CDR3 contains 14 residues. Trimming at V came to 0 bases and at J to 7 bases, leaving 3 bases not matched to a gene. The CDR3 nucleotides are TGTGCCAGCAGTTACTCAGCGGGGTGGAATGAGCAGTTCTTC. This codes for CASSYSAGWNEQFF.

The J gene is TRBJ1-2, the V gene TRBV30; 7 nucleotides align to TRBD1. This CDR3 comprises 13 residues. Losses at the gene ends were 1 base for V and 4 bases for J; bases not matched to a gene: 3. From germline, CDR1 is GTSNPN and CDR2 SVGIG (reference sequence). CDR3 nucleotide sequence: TGTGCCTGGAGTGAGGGGGCGAGCTATGGCTACACCTTC. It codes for CAWSEGASYGYTF.